This T cell receptor (beta chain) was captured by sequencing in a study of blood T cell repertoires in COVID-19. Study background: PBMCs, B-cell-depleted T cells, or T cells were the source of the cDNA or gDNA that made up the material.

Under the authors' procedure: Reference gene primer amplification gave estimated nucleated cell counts. Method: immunoSEQ multiplex PCR; TCRdb's copy keeps in-frame clones and lacks some. V and J calls and clone size are as listed in that table; D and trimming were resolved from the DNA. Of about 400,000 clones in the sample, nearly 90% were seen once. Germline lookup yields CDR1 SGHRS and CDR2 YFSETQ. This CDR3 region has 15 residues. The V gene lost 4 bases and the J gene lost 1 base, with 15 bases spanning the gap. Cohort placement rested on clinical history that participants reported themselves. Sequenced input: PBMCs or T cells enriched from blood (not recorded which). The TCR originated in a woman aged 40-49 years with acute COVID-19. The V and J genes are TRBV5-1 and TRBJ2-7, with D possibly matching TRBD2 (5 bases). The CDR3 DNA reads as TGCGCCAGCAGCACCAGGACTGTTCTGTCCTACGAGCAGTACTTC. Its translation: CASSTRTVLSYEQYF.